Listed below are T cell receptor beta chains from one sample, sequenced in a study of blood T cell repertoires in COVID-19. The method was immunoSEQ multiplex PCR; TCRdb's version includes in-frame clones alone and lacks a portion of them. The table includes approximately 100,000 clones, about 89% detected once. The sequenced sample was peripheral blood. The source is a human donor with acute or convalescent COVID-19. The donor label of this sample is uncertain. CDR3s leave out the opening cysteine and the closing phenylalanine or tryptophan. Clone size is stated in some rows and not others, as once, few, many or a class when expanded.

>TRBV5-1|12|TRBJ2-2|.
ASSLVSGTGELF
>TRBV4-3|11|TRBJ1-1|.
ASSQGENTEAF
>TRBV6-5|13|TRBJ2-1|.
ASSHGTSGRNEQF
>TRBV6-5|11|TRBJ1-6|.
ASTLQGNSPLH
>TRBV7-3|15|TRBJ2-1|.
ASSLRVAGGAVSEQF
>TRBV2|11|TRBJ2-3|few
ASRPSAADTQY
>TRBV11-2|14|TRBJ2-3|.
ASSRASGRATDTQY
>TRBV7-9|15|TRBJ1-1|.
ASSPSAGQVGGTEAF
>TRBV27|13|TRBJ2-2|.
ASSLKTLNTGELF
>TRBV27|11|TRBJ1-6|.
ASGDRANSPLH
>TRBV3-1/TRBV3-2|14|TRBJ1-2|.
ASRRGAGGLNYGYT
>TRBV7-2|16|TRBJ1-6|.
ASSLVAGLSSYNSPLH
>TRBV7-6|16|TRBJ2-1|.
ASSLGSKGRSSYNEQF
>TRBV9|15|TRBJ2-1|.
ASSADALTGTDNEQF
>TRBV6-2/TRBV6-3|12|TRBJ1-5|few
ASSWTESNQPQH
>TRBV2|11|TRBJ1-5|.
ASTGPSNQPQH
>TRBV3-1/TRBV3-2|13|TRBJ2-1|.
ASTSSDRVLNEQF
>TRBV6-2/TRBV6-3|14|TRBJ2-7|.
ASSYSPSGQTYEQY
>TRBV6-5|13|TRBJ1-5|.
ASRAGGTSNQPQH
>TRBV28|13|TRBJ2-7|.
ASSSSEGGELEQY
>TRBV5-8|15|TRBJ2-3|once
ASSLGIGGRSTDTQY
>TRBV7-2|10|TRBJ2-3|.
ASSLRADTQY
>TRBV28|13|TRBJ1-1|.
ASRTGGGVNTEAF
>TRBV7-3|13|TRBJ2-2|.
ASSETSRHTGELF
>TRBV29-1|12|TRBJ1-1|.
SVKRGGNRPEAF
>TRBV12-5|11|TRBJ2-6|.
ASGLSGANVLT
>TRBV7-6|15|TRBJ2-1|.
ASSPRLRGDNYNEQF
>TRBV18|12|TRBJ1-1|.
ASSPGQANTEAF
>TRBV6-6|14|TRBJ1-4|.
ASSLGQGGAREKLF
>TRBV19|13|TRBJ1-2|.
ASDVGGARWDGYT
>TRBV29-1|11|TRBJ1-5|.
SVTGQGGQPQH
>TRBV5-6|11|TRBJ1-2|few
ASSLQGAGGYT
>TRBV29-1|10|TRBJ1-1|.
SVVVANTEAF
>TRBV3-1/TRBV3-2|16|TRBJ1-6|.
ASSQDKYRRECNSPLH
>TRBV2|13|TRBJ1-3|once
ASSEADIGGNTIY
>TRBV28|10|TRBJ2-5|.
ASRAAGETQY
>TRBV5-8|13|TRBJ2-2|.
ASSLAATMGGELF
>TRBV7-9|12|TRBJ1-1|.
ASSLARQGGEAF
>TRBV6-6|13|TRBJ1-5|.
ASSTPGLRNQPQH